This T cell receptor (beta chain) was documented in a study of Ad26.COV2.S vaccination and SARS-CoV-2 variants. The treatment denotes: around 19 received Ad26.COV2.S at low or high dose, single or two shots; several received placebo; per-sample allocation not given. Day 63 after the first vaccine or placebo injection was the time point for sampling. Per the germline V gene, CDR1 is MNHEY and CDR2 is SVGEGT. This CDR3 has 17 amino acids. Deletions cut 6 bases from V and 1 base from J, with 19 bases between. The table came from immunoSEQ multiplex PCR; TCRdb's copy has only in-frame clones and leaves some out. The sample gives a few hundred thousand clones, around 90% of which show up once; 5.5% is in the top ten.

The chain employs TRBV6-2 or TRBV6-3 and TRBJ1-5, with D possibly being TRBD1 (5 bases). The receptor's source is a person between 18 and 60 years old who received the Ad26.COV2.S COVID-19 vaccine or a placebo. Sample: peripheral blood, taken in a trial of Ad26.COV2.S vaccine versus placebo. CDR3 sequence (DNA): TGTGCCAGCAGCTCTCTGGGGGTAGGGTGGAGCAATCAGCCCCAGCATTTT. Amino acids: CASSSLGVGWSNQPQHF.